The rows below give T cell receptor beta chains drawn from one sample of a study of CD8+CD57+ T cells in acquired aplastic anemia. In TCRdb, the reads were re-called with MiXCR into one record per CDR3 protein. This table holds some 190,000 distinct CDR3 sequences, approximately 46% found once. The sample consisted of sorted CD4+, CD8+, or CD8+CD57+ T cells (not recorded which) from PBMCs. These receptors all stem from a human donor in good health. Both conserved end residues are trimmed from each CDR3. Each record gives: CDR3 protein, V gene, J gene.

cdr3_aa: ASSYGGNQY
v_call: TRBV7-2
j_call: TRBJ2-7

cdr3_aa: ASSALASGLYYNEQF
v_call: TRBV25-1
j_call: TRBJ2-1

cdr3_aa: ATSDLGSWGTGTGELF
v_call: TRBV24-1
j_call: TRBJ2-2

cdr3_aa: ASSPRGDTDTQY
v_call: TRBV19
j_call: TRBJ2-3

cdr3_aa: ASSLGGSGYGYT
v_call: TRBV7-9
j_call: TRBJ1-2

cdr3_aa: ATVPGHLRETQY
v_call: TRBV10-3
j_call: TRBJ2-5

cdr3_aa: ASSGDSETQY
v_call: TRBV2
j_call: TRBJ2-5

cdr3_aa: ASSTPLWTLDTQY
v_call: TRBV19
j_call: TRBJ2-3

cdr3_aa: ASSGSLLAGGNNEQF
v_call: TRBV2
j_call: TRBJ2-1

cdr3_aa: AISDRDRGRLEQY
v_call: TRBV10-3
j_call: TRBJ2-7

cdr3_aa: ASSESSGNLYEQY
v_call: TRBV2
j_call: TRBJ2-7

cdr3_aa: ASSSRQGAFSGANVLT
v_call: TRBV12-3/TRBV12-4
j_call: TRBJ2-6

cdr3_aa: ASSSVPDYEQY
v_call: TRBV7-2
j_call: TRBJ2-7

cdr3_aa: ASSSWGQGSSYEQY
v_call: TRBV25-1
j_call: TRBJ2-7

cdr3_aa: ASSRGTGGGYT
v_call: TRBV2
j_call: TRBJ1-2

cdr3_aa: ASSTQGLAGGETQY
v_call: TRBV7-8
j_call: TRBJ2-5

cdr3_aa: AISDHRGSNQPQH
v_call: TRBV10-3
j_call: TRBJ1-5

cdr3_aa: ASSIGGGGITEAF
v_call: TRBV19
j_call: TRBJ1-1

cdr3_aa: AISRDTPRSNEQF
v_call: TRBV10-3
j_call: TRBJ2-1

cdr3_aa: ASSRTTGASNQPQH
v_call: TRBV2
j_call: TRBJ1-5

cdr3_aa: ASSLNGLARVGEQF
v_call: TRBV13
j_call: TRBJ2-1

cdr3_aa: ASSQSGNTIY
v_call: TRBV19
j_call: TRBJ1-3

cdr3_aa: SASVAYNEQF
v_call: TRBV20-1
j_call: TRBJ2-1

cdr3_aa: ATSAWGADLNEQF
v_call: TRBV24-1
j_call: TRBJ2-1

cdr3_aa: SVDVTQNTQY
v_call: TRBV29-1
j_call: TRBJ2-3

cdr3_aa: ASSLAGGAPSTDTQY
v_call: TRBV12-3/TRBV12-4
j_call: TRBJ2-3

cdr3_aa: ASNTQGTNYGYT
v_call: TRBV11-2
j_call: TRBJ1-2

cdr3_aa: AGKGGMNTEAF
v_call: TRBV2
j_call: TRBJ1-1

cdr3_aa: SARDRDRGYSNQPQH
v_call: TRBV20-1
j_call: TRBJ1-5

cdr3_aa: ASSESRARRDTEAF
v_call: TRBV10-1
j_call: TRBJ1-1

cdr3_aa: ASRKGSIPSYNEQF
v_call: TRBV5-1
j_call: TRBJ2-1

cdr3_aa: ASSFSSAYGYT
v_call: TRBV12-3/TRBV12-4
j_call: TRBJ1-2

cdr3_aa: ASSLVLAQETQY
v_call: TRBV7-9
j_call: TRBJ2-5

cdr3_aa: ASSEWRRKGGYT
v_call: TRBV25-1
j_call: TRBJ1-2

cdr3_aa: AISVSSGRAYNEQF
v_call: TRBV10-3
j_call: TRBJ2-1

cdr3_aa: AIGPVGGSDQPQH
v_call: TRBV10-3
j_call: TRBJ1-5

cdr3_aa: ASSPRDRGNQPQH
v_call: TRBV19
j_call: TRBJ1-5

cdr3_aa: ASSQDSGLAGGAD
v_call: TRBV4-2
j_call: TRBJ2-7

cdr3_aa: ASKDSRPPLH
v_call: TRBV6-1
j_call: TRBJ1-6

cdr3_aa: ASKEGNRGYEQY
v_call: TRBV6-1
j_call: TRBJ2-7